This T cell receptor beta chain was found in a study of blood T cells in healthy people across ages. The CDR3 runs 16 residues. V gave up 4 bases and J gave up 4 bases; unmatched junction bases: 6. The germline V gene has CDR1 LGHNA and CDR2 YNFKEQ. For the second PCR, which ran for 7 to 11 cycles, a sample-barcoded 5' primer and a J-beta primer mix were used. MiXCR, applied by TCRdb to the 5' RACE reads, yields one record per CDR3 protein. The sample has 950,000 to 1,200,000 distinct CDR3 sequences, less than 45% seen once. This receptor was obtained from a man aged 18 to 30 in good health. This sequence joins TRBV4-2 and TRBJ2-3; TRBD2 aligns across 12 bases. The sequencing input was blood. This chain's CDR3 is CASSRTSGDQADTQYF. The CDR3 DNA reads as TGTGCCAGCAGCCGGACTAGCGGGGATCAGGCAGATACGCAGTATTTT.